This T cell receptor beta chain originates from a study of CD8 T cells in Susac syndrome. On the study more broadly: Patients with Susac syndrome were therapy-naive, on corticosteroids, or on intravenous immunoglobulin alone at blood draw.

On this clonotype: Its cognate antigen is unknown.

Findings and caveats of the study: A relatively small number of individuals underwent TCR sequencing and HLA analysis.

The diagnostic criteria for definite or probable disease, as recently defined, were met by the patients with Susac syndrome. Random hexamers primed reverse transcription of about 0.45 to 1 ug RNA. TCRdb reprocessed the immunoSEQ multiplex PCR reads via MiXCR and lists one record per CDR3 protein. The data contain under 300,000 distinct CDR3 sequences, almost 97% of them seen just once; the ten biggest clones take up approximately 0.094%. Germline V lookup: CDR1 DFQATT, CDR2 SNEGSKA (reference sequence). The CDR3 consists of 14 residues. With 6 bases removed from V and 9 bases from J, the gap between germline ends came to 21 bases.

The source is a human donor with Susac syndrome. The source material was CD4+ T cells from PBMCs. The chain carries TRBV20-1 and TRBJ2-4, with D tentatively TRBD1 or TRBD2 (5 bases each). The CDR3 sequence is CSAPAGTGLGIQYF. CDR3 in DNA: TGCAGTGCCCCGGCCGGGACCGGCTTGGGCATTCAGTACTTC.